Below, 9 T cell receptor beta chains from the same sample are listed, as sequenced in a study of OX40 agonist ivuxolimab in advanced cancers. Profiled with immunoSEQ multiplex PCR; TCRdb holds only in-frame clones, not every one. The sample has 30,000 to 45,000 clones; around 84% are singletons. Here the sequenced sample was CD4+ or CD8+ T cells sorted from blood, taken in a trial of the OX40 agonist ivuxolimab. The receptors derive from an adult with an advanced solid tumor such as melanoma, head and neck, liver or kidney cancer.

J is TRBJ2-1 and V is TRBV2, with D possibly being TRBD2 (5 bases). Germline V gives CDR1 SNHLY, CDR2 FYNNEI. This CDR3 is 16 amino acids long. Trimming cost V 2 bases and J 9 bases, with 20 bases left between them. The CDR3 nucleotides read TGTGCCAGCAGTGAAAGTAGTGTGGTGAGGGCCGGTGAGCAGTTCTTC. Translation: CASSESSVVRAGEQFF.

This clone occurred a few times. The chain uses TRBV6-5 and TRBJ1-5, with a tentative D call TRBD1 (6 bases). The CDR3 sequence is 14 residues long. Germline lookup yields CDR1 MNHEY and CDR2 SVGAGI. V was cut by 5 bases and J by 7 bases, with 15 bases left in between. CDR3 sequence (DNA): TGTGCCAGCAGTGGGGGGGCAGGTAACCAGCCCCAGCATTTT. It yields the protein CASSGGAGNQPQHF.

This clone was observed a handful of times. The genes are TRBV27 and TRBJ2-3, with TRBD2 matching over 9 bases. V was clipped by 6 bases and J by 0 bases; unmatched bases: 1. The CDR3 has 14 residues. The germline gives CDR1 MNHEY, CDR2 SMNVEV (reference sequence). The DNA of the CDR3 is TGTGCCAGCAGGGGACTAGCTAGCACAGATACGCAGTATTTT. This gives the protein CASRGLASTDTQYF.

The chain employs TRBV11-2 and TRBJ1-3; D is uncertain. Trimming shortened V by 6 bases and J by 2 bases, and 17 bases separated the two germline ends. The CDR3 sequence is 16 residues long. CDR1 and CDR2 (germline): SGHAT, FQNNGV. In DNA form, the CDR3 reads TGTGCCAGCAGTCGAGAGGCCCCGTTCCCTGGAAACACCATATATTTT. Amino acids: CASSREAPFPGNTIYF.

The CDR3 bases are TGTGCCAGCAGACTAAGGGGGGCCGACACCGGGGAGCTGTTTTTT. Its translation: CASRLRGADTGELFF. The rearrangement links TRBV27 to TRBJ2-2, with D possibly being TRBD1 or TRBD2 (6 bases each). V was pared by 6 bases and J by 3 bases, with 14 bases between. The CDR3 is made up of 15 amino acids. Per germline, CDR1 MNHEY and CDR2 SMNVEV (reference sequence).

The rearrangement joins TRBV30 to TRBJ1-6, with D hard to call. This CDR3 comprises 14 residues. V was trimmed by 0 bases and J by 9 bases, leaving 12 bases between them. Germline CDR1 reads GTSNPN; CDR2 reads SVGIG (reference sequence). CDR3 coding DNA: TGTGCCTGGAGTGTTGACTTTGGGATTTCACCCCTCCACTTT. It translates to CAWSVDFGISPLHF.

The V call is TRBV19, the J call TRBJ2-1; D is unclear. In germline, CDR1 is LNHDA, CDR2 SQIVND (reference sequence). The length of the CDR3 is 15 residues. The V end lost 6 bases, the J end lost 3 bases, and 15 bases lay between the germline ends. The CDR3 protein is CASSAYVGNYNEQFF. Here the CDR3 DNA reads TGTGCCAGTAGCGCGTATGTGGGAAACTACAATGAGCAGTTCTTC.

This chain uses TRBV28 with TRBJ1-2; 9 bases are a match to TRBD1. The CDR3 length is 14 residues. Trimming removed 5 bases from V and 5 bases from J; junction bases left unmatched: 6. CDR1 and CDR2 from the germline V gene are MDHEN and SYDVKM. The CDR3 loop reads CASSDRGIGYGYTF. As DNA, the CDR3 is TGTGCCAGCAGTGACAGGGGGATAGGGTATGGCTACACCTTC.

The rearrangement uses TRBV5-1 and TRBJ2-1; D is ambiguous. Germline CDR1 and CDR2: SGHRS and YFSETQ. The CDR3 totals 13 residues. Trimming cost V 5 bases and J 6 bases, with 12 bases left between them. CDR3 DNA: TGCGCCAGCAGAGGTGGGGTTGCCAATGAGCAGTTCTTC. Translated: CASRGGVANEQFF.